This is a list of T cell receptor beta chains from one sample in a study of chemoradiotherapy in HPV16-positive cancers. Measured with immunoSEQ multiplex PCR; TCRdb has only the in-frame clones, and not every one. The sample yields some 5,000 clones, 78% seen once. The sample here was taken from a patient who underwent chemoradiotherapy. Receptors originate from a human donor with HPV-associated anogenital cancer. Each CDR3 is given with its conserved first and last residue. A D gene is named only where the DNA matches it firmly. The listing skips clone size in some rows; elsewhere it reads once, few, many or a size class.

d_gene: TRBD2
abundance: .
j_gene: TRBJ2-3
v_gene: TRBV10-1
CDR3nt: TGCGCCAGCAGTGATGGTAGCGGGGGGGTTACGCAGTATTTT
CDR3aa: CASSDGSGGVTQYF

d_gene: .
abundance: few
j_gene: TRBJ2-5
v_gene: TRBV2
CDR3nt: TGTGCCAGCAGTGTGAGGGAGTCTTATTATTACCAAGAGACCCAGTACTTC
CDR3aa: CASSVRESYYYQETQYF

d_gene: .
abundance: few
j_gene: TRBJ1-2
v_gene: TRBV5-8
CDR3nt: TGTGCCAGCAGCTTGCGGGCTGTGGACTATGGCTACACCTTC
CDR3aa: CASSLRAVDYGYTF

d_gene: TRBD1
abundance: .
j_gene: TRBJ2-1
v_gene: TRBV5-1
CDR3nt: TGCGCCAGCAGCTCCGGGACAGGTGTGAGGAATGAGCAGTTCTTC
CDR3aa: CASSSGTGVRNEQFF

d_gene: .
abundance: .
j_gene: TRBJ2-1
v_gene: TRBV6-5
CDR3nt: TGTGCCAGCAGTCCTATGGGCGGGTTTTACAATGAGCAGTTCTTC
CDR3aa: CASSPMGGFYNEQFF

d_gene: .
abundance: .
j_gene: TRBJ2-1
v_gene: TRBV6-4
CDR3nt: TGTGCCAGCAGTGCGATGGCGGGGGCGTCCTACAATGAGCAGTTCTTC
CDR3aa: CASSAMAGASYNEQFF

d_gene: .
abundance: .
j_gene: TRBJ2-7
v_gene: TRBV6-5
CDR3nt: TGTGCCAGCAGCCTGGGGACTCTCCGAGGCGAGCAGTACTTC
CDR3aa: CASSLGTLRGEQYF

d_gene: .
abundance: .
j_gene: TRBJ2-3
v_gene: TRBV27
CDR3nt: TGTGCCAGCAGTTTATCACCCCACACAGATACGCAGTATTTT
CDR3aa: CASSLSPHTDTQYF

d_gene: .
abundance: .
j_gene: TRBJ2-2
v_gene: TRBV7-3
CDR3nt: TGTGCCAGCAGCCACGGCGCGGGTCGCACCGGGGAGCTGTTTTTT
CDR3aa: CASSHGAGRTGELFF

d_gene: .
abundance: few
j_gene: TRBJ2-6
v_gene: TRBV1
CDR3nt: TGCACCAGCAGTTTTGACTGTTTGCAAAGTCGGGCCAACGTCCTGACTTTC
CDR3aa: CTSSFDCLQSRANVLTF

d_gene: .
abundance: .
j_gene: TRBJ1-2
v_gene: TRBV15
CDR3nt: TGTGCCACCAGCGAGGACAAGACTAACTATGGCTACACCTTC
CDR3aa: CATSEDKTNYGYTF

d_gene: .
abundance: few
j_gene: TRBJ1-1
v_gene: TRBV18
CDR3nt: TGTGCCAGCTCACTCCAGAACACTGAAGCTTTCTTT
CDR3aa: CASSLQNTEAFF

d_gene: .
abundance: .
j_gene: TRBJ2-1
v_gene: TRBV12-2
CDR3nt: TGTGCAAGTCGCTTAGCGGGGCGGAGCTCCTACAATGAGCAGTTCTTC
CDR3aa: CASRLAGRSSYNEQFF